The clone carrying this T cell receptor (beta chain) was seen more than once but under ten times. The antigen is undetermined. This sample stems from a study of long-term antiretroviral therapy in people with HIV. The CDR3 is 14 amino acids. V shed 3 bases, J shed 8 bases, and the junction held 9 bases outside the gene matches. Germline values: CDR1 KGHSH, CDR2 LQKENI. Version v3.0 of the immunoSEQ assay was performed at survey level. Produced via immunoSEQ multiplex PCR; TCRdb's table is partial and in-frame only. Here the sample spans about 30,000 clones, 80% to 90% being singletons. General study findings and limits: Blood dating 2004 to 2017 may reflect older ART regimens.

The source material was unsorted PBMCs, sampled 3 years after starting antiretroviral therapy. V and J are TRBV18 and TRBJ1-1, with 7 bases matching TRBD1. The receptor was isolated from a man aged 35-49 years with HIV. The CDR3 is CASSPSGTAGEAFF. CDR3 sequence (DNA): TGTGCCAGCTCACCTTCCGGGACAGCAGGCGAAGCTTTCTTT. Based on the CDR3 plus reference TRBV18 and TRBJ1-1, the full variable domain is NAGVMQNPRHLVRRRGQEARLRCSPMKGHSHVYWYRQLPEEGLKFMVYLQKENIIDESGMPKERFSAEFPKEGPSILRIQQVVRGDSAAYFCASSPSGTAGEAFFGQGTRLTVV.